Listed here are 3 T cell receptor beta chains from one sample, sequenced in a study of T cells expressing NK-cell markers. Reanalyzing the 5' RACE reads, TCRdb keeps one entry per CDR3 protein, without DNA. Its listing shows 500,000 to 600,000 distinct CDR3 sequences. Sequencing was done on a sample of blood T cells: a sorted CD56 or NKG2C T cell subset, CD4+ or CD8+ T cells, or bulk PBMC T cells (not recorded which). The origin of the receptors is a young man in good health.

The chain uses TRBV29-1 and TRBJ2-7; the TCRdb call, TRBD2, lacks DNA for checking. The CDR3 contains 13 residues. Germline V CDR1 and CDR2: SQVTM, ANQGSEA. The CDR3 reads CSAIAGEAGEQYF.

The chain joins TRBV7-2 to TRBJ2-5. The CDR3 consists of 11 residues. Germline lookup yields CDR1 SGHTA and CDR2 FQGNSA. CDR3: CASRLSETQYF.

V usage is TRBV20-1 and J usage is TRBJ2-3. This CDR3 region has 13 residues. The germline gives CDR1 DFQATT, CDR2 SNEGSKA (reference sequence). The CDR3 sequence is CSALEASTDTQYF.